This T cell receptor beta chain was recorded in a study of T cells in Graves' hyperthyroidism and ophthalmopathy. Germline CDR1 reads SGHRS; CDR2 reads YFSETQ. V was trimmed by 0 bases and J by 9 bases, leaving 16 bases between them. The length of the CDR3 is 15 residues. Patients were aged 18 to 65, had disease duration under 2 months, and had newly diagnosed hyperthyroidism. Exclusion of a patient resulted from uncontrolled infection, other autoimmune disease, pregnancy or lactation. Template material for amplifying TCR beta CDR3 regions consisted of RNA transcripts. During a first-round RT-PCR of the TCR CDR3, the HTBI primer set was used. TCRdb recomputed calls from the multiplex PCR reads with MiXCR, one row per CDR3 protein. The sample carries some 400,000 distinct CDR3 sequences, 13% recorded once. This clonotype appeared a few times. Its antigen is currently unknown. Findings and caveats of the study: In validation, the model predicted ophthalmopathy. These predictions came a median about 6 months before onset.

The rearrangement joins TRBV5-1 to TRBJ2-1; perhaps TRBD1 as D (6 bases). Sequenced material: blood. The receptor comes from a man aged 25-45 years with Graves' hyperthyroidism that later progressed to Graves' ophthalmopathy. CDR3 sequence (DNA): TGCGCCAGCAGCTTGGGCCTTAACACAGGGAGTGAGCAGTTCTTC. It specifies CASSLGLNTGSEQFF.